This T cell receptor (beta chain) was sequenced for a study of blood T cell repertoires in COVID-19. Across the study: The United States, Italy and Spain provided the acute and convalescent COVID-19 samples.

In the study's own analysis: Nucleated cell number was recorded as an estimate derived from reference gene primer amplification. The assay was immunoSEQ multiplex PCR, and TCRdb's table has in-frame clones only and misses some. That table gives V, J and clone size, and the DNA gave D and trimming. The sample gives about 300,000 clones, 80% to 90% of which show up once; roughly 2% is in the top ten. Among Cohort 3 donors, those recovered had two negative PCRs, clearance, or symptom resolution. The ends were cut back, 1 base at V and 10 bases at J, with 14 bases in the middle. The CDR3 length is 14 residues. Germline V gives CDR1 MGHRA, CDR2 YSYEKL.

The sequence derives from a man aged 30-40 years who had recovered from COVID-19. The sample taken for sequencing was PBMCs or T cells enriched from blood (not recorded which). V usage is TRBV4-1 and J usage is TRBJ1-5, with D perhaps TRBD1 (6 bases). The chain's CDR3 is CASSQGQGSYPQHF. The CDR3, as DNA: TGCGCCAGCAGCCAAGGGCAGGGGTCTTATCCCCAGCATTTT.